A selection of T cell receptor beta chains follows, all from one sample in a study of somatic mutations in cytotoxic T cells in rheumatoid arthritis. The table came from immunoSEQ multiplex PCR; TCRdb's copy has only in-frame clones and leaves some out. The table lists 20,000 to 25,000 clones, roughly 80% of them singletons. The sequenced material came from CD8+ T cells sorted from blood. The receptors were gathered from an adult with rheumatoid arthritis. Each CDR3 is given with its conserved first and last residue. A D gene is named only where the DNA matches it firmly. Expanded clones get a size class; other rows say once, few or many, or leave the size out.

cdr3_nt | cdr3_aa | d_call | j_call | v_call | clone_size
TGTGCCAGCAGCTTAGGTCGGGGAGGTCAGCCCCAGCATTTT | CASSLGRGGQPQHF | . | TRBJ1-5 | TRBV7-9 | few
TGTGCCATCAGTGAGGGAACAGGCGGTCAGCCCCAGCATTTT | CAISEGTGGQPQHF | . | TRBJ1-5 | TRBV10-3 | .
TGTGCCAGCAGCAGACAGGGCTACAATGAGCAGTTCTTC | CASSRQGYNEQFF | TRBD1 | TRBJ2-1 | TRBV7-6 | .
TGTGCTAGTGGTAGGTTCGGGACAGGGGTTACTGAAGCTTTCTTT | CASGRFGTGVTEAFF | TRBD1 | TRBJ1-1 | TRBV12-5 | medium-sized
TGTGCCAGCACCACCCTAGGGGGCGCCCCTGAAGCTTTCTTT | CASTTLGGAPEAFF | TRBD1 | TRBJ1-1 | TRBV2 | .
TGCGCCAGCAGCCGCGGGACCAACACTGAAGCTTTCTTT | CASSRGTNTEAFF | . | TRBJ1-1 | TRBV4-1 | few
TGTGCCAGCAGCCCCCGATGGAGGGGCAATCAGCCCCAGCATTTT | CASSPRWRGNQPQHF | . | TRBJ1-5 | TRBV7-8 | .
TGTGCCAGCAGCACGACTCGGGCAGGGAGGGCCTACGAGCAGTACTTC | CASSTTRAGRAYEQYF | TRBD2 | TRBJ2-7 | TRBV4-2 | few
TGTGCCAGCAGTGGATGGGTCTATCAGCCCCAGCATTTT | CASSGWVYQPQHF | . | TRBJ1-5 | TRBV6-1 | .
TGTGCCAGCAGCTTAGGGGTAGCGGCACAAGAGACCCAGTACTTC | CASSLGVAAQETQYF | . | TRBJ2-5 | TRBV11-2 | .
TGTGCCAGCAGTATCCTAGGAGGGGTGGCTGCCGAAGCTTTCTTT | CASSILGGVAAEAFF | . | TRBJ1-1 | TRBV27 | .
TGTGCCAGCAGCTCCCAGACAGTCCTAAATGAAAAACTGTTTTTT | CASSSQTVLNEKLFF | . | TRBJ1-4 | TRBV7-9 | .
TGTGCCAGCAGCTTCCGCGGGGGGGTAAATGAGCAGTTCTTC | CASSFRGGVNEQFF | TRBD2 | TRBJ2-1 | TRBV5-6 | once
TGTGCCAGCAGCTGGGGACAGGAGAACACCGGGGAGCTGTTTTTT | CASSWGQENTGELFF | TRBD1 | TRBJ2-2 | TRBV11-2 | .
TGTGCCAGCAGTCTTAGCGGGGTTCAGGGAGATACGCAGTATTTT | CASSLSGVQGDTQYF | TRBD2 | TRBJ2-3 | TRBV6-4 | .
TGTGCCAGCTCACCGGGACTAGCGACCAAAGAGACCCAGTACTTC | CASSPGLATKETQYF | TRBD2 | TRBJ2-5 | TRBV18 | .
TGCGCCAGCAGCCAAGGCCGAACAGGGCTTTACGAGCAGTACTTC | CASSQGRTGLYEQYF | . | TRBJ2-7 | TRBV4-3 | .
TGTGCCAGCTCGCCGGACGGAACTAATGAAAAACTGTTTTTT | CASSPDGTNEKLFF | . | TRBJ1-4 | TRBV18 | .
TGTGCCAGCAGTGTCACTAGCGGGGGTGCAGATACGCAGTATTTT | CASSVTSGGADTQYF | TRBD2 | TRBJ2-3 | TRBV6-1 | .
TGTGCCAGCAGCCAGCGGAGGGACTCCCGGGTGGGAGATACGCAGTATTTT | CASSQRRDSRVGDTQYF | . | TRBJ2-3 | TRBV5-6 | .
TGTGCCAGCACAAACTCCTACAATGAGCAGTTCTTC | CASTNSYNEQFF | . | TRBJ2-1 | TRBV7-2 | .
TGTGCCAGCAGTGACGGGCCGAACTATGGCTACACCTTC | CASSDGPNYGYTF | . | TRBJ1-2 | TRBV2 | .
TGTGCCAGCACCCCGGTGGGGGGAGAGACCCAGTACTTC | CASTPVGGETQYF | . | TRBJ2-5 | TRBV5-8 | .
TGTGCCAGCAGCCGGACTAGCGGGGGCACAGATACGCAGTATTTT | CASSRTSGGTDTQYF | TRBD2 | TRBJ2-3 | TRBV6-4 | few
TGTGCCAGCAGCCCAGACCAGGAATATGGCTACACCTTC | CASSPDQEYGYTF | . | TRBJ1-2 | TRBV7-9 | .
TGTGCCAGCAGCCTAGTGGGGGCTTTCTATGGCTACACCTTC | CASSLVGAFYGYTF | . | TRBJ1-2 | TRBV21-1 | .
TGTGCCAGCAGCACTACAGGGGCCCGCGGCTACACCTTC | CASSTTGARGYTF | TRBD1 | TRBJ1-2 | TRBV7-8 | once
TGTGCCAGCAGCGCCATGGACAGGGCCCTGTACAATGAGCAGTTCTTC | CASSAMDRALYNEQFF | TRBD1 | TRBJ2-1 | TRBV7-8 | .
TGTGCCACTCTTAGGAACGAGCAGTACTTC | CATLRNEQYF | . | TRBJ2-7 | TRBV6-5 | .
TGTGCCAGCAGCTTATATTTTGATTTTTCAGTACGTGGGGAGCAGTACTTC | CASSLYFDFSVRGEQYF | . | TRBJ2-7 | TRBV7-8 | .
TGCAGCGTTGTGCCCGAATATAGCAATCAGCCCCAGCATTTT | CSVVPEYSNQPQHF | . | TRBJ1-5 | TRBV29-1 | once
TGTGCCAGCTCTCCGGCGGCGCCCGGGTCGAGCAATCAGCCCCAGCATTTT | CASSPAAPGSSNQPQHF | . | TRBJ1-5 | TRBV18 | once
TGTGCCAGCAGCACGGGACAGGAGAGCGGTGAAAAACTGTTTTTT | CASSTGQESGEKLFF | TRBD1 | TRBJ1-4 | TRBV5-4 | .
TGTGCCAGCAGCCTGTTTCCGGGGGCCACCTCTGGAAACACCATATATTTT | CASSLFPGATSGNTIYF | . | TRBJ1-3 | TRBV4-2 | .
TGTGCCATCAGTGAGTCTTGGGGGAATTCACCCCTCCACTTT | CAISESWGNSPLHF | . | TRBJ1-6 | TRBV10-3 | few
TGTGCCAGCAGCTTAGCTGGGACAGGGGGCGGCGAGCAGTACTTC | CASSLAGTGGGEQYF | TRBD1 | TRBJ2-7 | TRBV7-6 | few
TGTGCCAGCTCCCGGTCCTACGAGCAGTACTTC | CASSRSYEQYF | . | TRBJ2-7 | TRBV2 | .
TGTGCCAGTAGTTCCCGCCAGTCCCTTATTCAGTACTTC | CASSSRQSLIQYF | . | TRBJ2-4 | TRBV19 | .
TGTGCCAGCAGCTTGCCTAGCGGGGGACCTAGCACAGATACGCAGTATTTT | CASSLPSGGPSTDTQYF | TRBD2 | TRBJ2-3 | TRBV5-6 | once
TGTGCCAGCAGCTATGTCAGGGAGATGACAGATACGCAGTATTTT | CASSYVREMTDTQYF | . | TRBJ2-3 | TRBV27 | .
TGCGCCAGCAGCCAAGATGGACTGTCGCACTATGGCTACACCTTC | CASSQDGLSHYGYTF | . | TRBJ1-2 | TRBV4-3 | .
TGTGCCAGCAGCCCGGCGGGGACTCAACCCTACGAGCAGTACTTC | CASSPAGTQPYEQYF | . | TRBJ2-7 | TRBV7-9 | .
TGCGCCAGCAGCCCATACCTCGACGACGCCTACGAGCAGTACTTC | CASSPYLDDAYEQYF | . | TRBJ2-7 | TRBV4-1 | .
TGCGCCAGCAGCTTGGTTCCGAATTCACCCCTCCACTTT | CASSLVPNSPLHF | . | TRBJ1-6 | TRBV5-1 | .
TGTGCCAGCAGTGAAGGGACTAGCGGCCAAGAGACCCAGTACTTC | CASSEGTSGQETQYF | TRBD2 | TRBJ2-5 | TRBV6-4 | few
TGTGCCTCCAAGTTCGGGACAGGGGACTATGGCTACACCTTC | CASKFGTGDYGYTF | TRBD1 | TRBJ1-2 | TRBV10-3 | .
TGCGCCAGCAGCCAAGGCGGGGGGGCATTTAATGAGCAGTTCTTC | CASSQGGGAFNEQFF | TRBD2 | TRBJ2-1 | TRBV4-1 | .
TGTGCCAGCAGCTCTGGGACAGTTGGCTACACCTTC | CASSSGTVGYTF | TRBD1 | TRBJ1-2 | TRBV5-6 | .
TGTGCCAGCAGCTTACCGCGGGACAGGGAGAACTATGGCTACACCTTC | CASSLPRDRENYGYTF | TRBD1 | TRBJ1-2 | TRBV7-8 | .